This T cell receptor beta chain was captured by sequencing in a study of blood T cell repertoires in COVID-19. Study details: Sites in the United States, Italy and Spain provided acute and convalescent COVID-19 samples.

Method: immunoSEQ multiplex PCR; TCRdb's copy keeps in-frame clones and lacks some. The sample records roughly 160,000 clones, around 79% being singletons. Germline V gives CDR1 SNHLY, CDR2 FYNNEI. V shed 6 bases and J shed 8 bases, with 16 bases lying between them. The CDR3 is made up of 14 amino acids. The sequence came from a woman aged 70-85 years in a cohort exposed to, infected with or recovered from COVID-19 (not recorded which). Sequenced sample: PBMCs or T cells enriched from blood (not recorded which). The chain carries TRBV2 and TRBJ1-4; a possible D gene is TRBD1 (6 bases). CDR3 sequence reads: CASRIGGTSEKLFF. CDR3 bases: TGTGCCAGCAGAATAGGGGGAACCTCGGAAAAACTGTTTTTT.